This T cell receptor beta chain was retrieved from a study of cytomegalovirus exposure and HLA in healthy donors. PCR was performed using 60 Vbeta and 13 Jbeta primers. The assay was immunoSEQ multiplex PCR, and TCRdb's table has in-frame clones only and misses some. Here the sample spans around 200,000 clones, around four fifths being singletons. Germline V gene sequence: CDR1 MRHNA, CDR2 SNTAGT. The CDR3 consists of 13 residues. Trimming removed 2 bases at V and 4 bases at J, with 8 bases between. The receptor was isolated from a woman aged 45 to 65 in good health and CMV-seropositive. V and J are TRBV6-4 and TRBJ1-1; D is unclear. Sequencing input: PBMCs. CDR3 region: CASSDREGTEAFF. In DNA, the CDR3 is TGTGCCAGCAGTGACAGGGAGGGCACTGAAGCTTTCTTT.